This record concerns one T cell receptor beta chain sequence. Repertoires were generated with immunoSEQ multiplex PCR, while TCRdb's copy carries only in-frame clones and drops some. This table holds some 50,000 clones, approximately 85% found once. This CDR3 is built from 13 residues. The ends were cut back, 7 bases at V and 4 bases at J, with 11 bases in the middle. Per germline, CDR1 MGHDK and CDR2 SYGVNS. This sample stems from a study of blood T cell repertoires in COVID-19. For the study at large: Acute and convalescent COVID-19 samples came from the United States, Italy and Spain. Sample material is recorded as cDNA or gDNA derived from T cells, B-cell-depleted T cells, or PBMCs.

The sequenced sample was peripheral blood. This rearrangement joins TRBV25-1 to TRBJ2-1; weak D call: TRBD2 (6 bases). This receptor was obtained from a human donor in a cohort sampled during active COVID-19. The CDR3 reads CASTGDFYNEQFF. Written as DNA, the CDR3 is TGTGCCAGCACCGGGGACTTTTACAATGAGCAGTTCTTC.